The clone carrying this T cell receptor (beta chain) was counted once. Its target is unknown. The V end lost 0 bases, the J end lost 4 bases, and 13 bases lay between the germline ends. The CDR3 totals 15 residues. The V gene's germline CDR1 is MGHRA and CDR2 YSYEKL. Sample donors were healthy Caucasian individuals that came from Russia, aged about 6 to 100. These data belong to a study of blood T cells in healthy people across ages. About the research overall: Template switching captured about one barcoded beta molecule per two T cells. Whole-study findings and limits: Estimated diversity that came from one million T cells was considered an underestimate. No one knew whether donors had CMV, which possibly confounded expanded clonotype changes.

PCR was performed a second time for roughly 7 to 12 cycles using a sample-barcoded 5' primer and a J-beta primer mix. TCRdb itself ran the 5' RACE reads through MiXCR, one entry per CDR3 protein. This sample has more than 1 million distinct CDR3 sequences, with 40% to 45% found just once. The receptor was isolated from a woman aged 60-75 years in good health. V usage is TRBV4-1 and J usage is TRBJ2-7; no firm D call. Input material: blood. In nucleotides, the CDR3 is TGCGCCAGCAGCCAAGATGAATGGCGGATGTACGAGCAGTACTTC. Translating gives CASSQDEWRMYEQYF.